This T cell receptor (beta chain) was recovered during a study of molecular identifiers for immune sequencing clone quantification. As previously described, bulk TCR libraries were made using listed TCR primers. TCRdb recomputed calls from the PCR reads with MiXCR, one row per CDR3 protein. This sample has approximately 550,000 distinct CDR3 sequences, with about 22% found just once. To note about this clonotype: The target antigen is unknown.

Points from the study as a whole: More than 97% of effector molecules, versus under 1% of naive-cell molecules, belonged to clones above 20 RNA copies.

The J segment lost 5 bases and the V segment lost 1 base, leaving 20 bases of the junction unmatched. The CDR3 consists of 20 residues. The germline gives CDR1 MGHRA, CDR2 YSYEKL. The sequence was obtained from a human donor in good health. Some libraries in this study had Jurkat cell RNA spiked in. This chain uses TRBV4-1 with TRBJ1-1; TRBD1 matches 9 bases. Sequencing was performed on naive CD8+ T cells from blood, with Jurkat cell RNA spiked in. Subset noted: FACS-sorted CD8+CD4-CCR7+CD45RA+ naive T cells. This CDR3 reads CASSQVMWGGTGRVSTEAFF. The CDR3 bases are TGCGCCAGCAGCCAAGTGATGTGGGGTGGGACAGGGCGGGTGTCGACTGAAGCTTTCTTT.